This TCR beta chain was documented in a study of neoadjuvant anti-PD-1 for oral cavity cancer. Across the study: Nivolumab at 3 mg/kg was mostly given biweekly, three to four doses, pre-surgery. Overall study findings and caveats: With a few patients per group, TCR findings need larger cohorts. PBMC Gini-index clonality exceeded responders' in non-responders post-nivolumab.

Method: immunoSEQ multiplex PCR; TCRdb's copy keeps in-frame clones and lacks some. The sample holds tens of thousands of clones, 70% to 85% seen once. PBMCs were not maintained or expanded in culture before analysis. This clone was counted between two and nine times. Its antigen is as yet unknown. CDR3 length equals 17 residues. The germline V gene encodes CDR1 MGHDK and CDR2 SYGVNS. J gave up 1 base and V 3 bases, and 9 bases lay outside the gene matches. The TCR originated in a person aged 40 to 85 with oral cavity squamous cell carcinoma. The chain has TRBV25-1 and TRBJ2-5; 9 bases are shared with TRBD1. Here the sequenced sample was PBMCs, taken before nivolumab (anti-PD-1) treatment. Written as DNA, the CDR3 is TGTGCCAGCAGTGACCGAGGACAGGGGAAAACCCAAGAGACCCAGTACTTC. This sequence encodes CASSDRGQGKTQETQYF.